The T cell receptor beta chain under discussion was sequenced for a study of beta chain features in type 1 diabetes. Study-level results: Among patients with Type 1 diabetes, TCRB CDR3s were moderately but significantly shorter in every one of the four CD4+ subsets.

Of the isolated RNA, all was reverse transcribed, and so the sequenced material was expressed TCRB transcripts. Profiling relied on immunoSEQ multiplex PCR, and the TCRdb table lists in-frame clones only, not all of them. The sample carries 250,000 or so clones, roughly 21% recorded once. A few counts support this clone. The target antigen is unknown. Unmatched junction bases numbered 7, after V lost 3 bases and J lost 6 bases. Germline loops: CDR1 SGHNT, CDR2 YYREEE (reference sequence). The CDR3 spans 15 residues. The chain has TRBV5-4 and TRBJ2-7, with 12 positions matching TRBD2. The sample comprised naive CD4+ T cells from blood. This receptor was taken from a woman aged 40 to 50 with type 1 diabetes. CDR3 in DNA: TGTGCCAGCAGCTCCTCTAGCGGGAGGGAACGCGAGCAGTACTTC. It specifies CASSSSSGREREQYF.